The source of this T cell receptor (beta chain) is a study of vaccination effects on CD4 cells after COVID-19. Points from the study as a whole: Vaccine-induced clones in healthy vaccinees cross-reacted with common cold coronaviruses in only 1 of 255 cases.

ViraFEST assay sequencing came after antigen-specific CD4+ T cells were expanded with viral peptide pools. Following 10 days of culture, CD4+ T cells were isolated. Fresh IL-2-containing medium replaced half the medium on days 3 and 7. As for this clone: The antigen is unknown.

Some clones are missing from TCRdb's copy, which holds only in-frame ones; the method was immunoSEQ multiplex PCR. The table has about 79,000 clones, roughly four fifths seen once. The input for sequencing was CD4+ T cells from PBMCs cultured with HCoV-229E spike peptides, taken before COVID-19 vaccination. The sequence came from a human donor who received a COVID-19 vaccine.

The CDR3 DNA is TGTGCCAGCTCACCTTCGGACGGGCAAGAGACCCAGTACTTC. Translating gives CASSPSDGQETQYF. The chain links TRBV18 to TRBJ2-5; D is ambiguous. CDR1 and CDR2 (germline): KGHSH, LQKENI. This CDR3 has 14 residues. Trimming left V 3 bases short and J 2 bases short, with 10 bases between.